A single sample is the source of the 6 T cell receptor beta chains below, sequenced in a study of T-cell memory formation after mild COVID-19. One entry per CDR3 protein results from TCRdb running MiXCR on the 5' RACE reads. Of 300,000 to 350,000 distinct CDR3 sequences in the sample, under 15% are singletons; the top ten hold roughly 23%. The sample comprised PBMCs or a T cell subset sorted from them (not recorded which). Receptors originate from a man between 18 and 35 years old who had mild COVID-19 (a few samples of this study predate the infection). Cell type and time point are not known.

This clonotype was recorded at least ten times. The chain uses TRBV5-1 and TRBJ1-1; 10 bases fit TRBD1. J lost 0 bases, V lost 1 base, and 6 bases had no gene match. In germline, CDR1 is SGHRS, CDR2 YFSETQ. This CDR3 has 17 amino acids. The CDR3 loop reads CASSLRGQGLMNTEAFF. CDR3 nucleotides: TGCGCCAGCAGCTTGCGGGGACAGGGGCTCATGAACACTGAAGCTTTCTTT.

This clonotype was observed once. The rearrangement uses TRBV6-2 or TRBV6-3 and TRBJ2-6; TRBD1 matches 7 bases. The CDR3 length is 15 residues. Germline lookup yields CDR1 MNHEY and CDR2 SVGEGT. Trimming cost V 5 bases and J 4 bases; bases outside gene matches: 5. The CDR3 here is CASSGTVYGANVLTF. As DNA, the CDR3 is TGTGCCAGCAGTGGGACAGTGTACGGGGCCAACGTCCTGACTTTC.

The chain employs TRBV7-9 and TRBJ2-2; TRBD1 aligns across 7 bases. Germline V gene data show CDR1 as SEHNR and CDR2 as FQNEAQ (reference sequence). V shed 1 base, J shed 6 bases, and the junction held 8 bases outside the gene matches. The length of the CDR3 is 16 residues. The CDR3 DNA sequence: TGTGCCAGCAGCTTAGTAGGGGGCGCTCGGGCCGGGGAGCTGTTTTTT. The encoded protein is CASSLVGGARAGELFF. The full variable domain, its missing parts supplied by reference TRBV7-9 and TRBJ2-2, is DTGVSQNPRHKITKRGQNVTFRCDPISEHNRLYWYRQTLGQGPEFLTYFQNEAQLEKSRLLSDRFSAERPKGSFSTLEIQRTEQGDSAMYLCASSLVGGARAGELFFGEGSRLTVL.

This clonotype was observed a few times. V usage is TRBV7-2 and J usage is TRBJ1-6; 8 positions agree with TRBD1. Germline assignment: CDR1 SGHTA and CDR2 FQGNSA. The CDR3 runs 13 residues. Trimming cost V 2 bases and J 9 bases; bases outside gene matches: 0. The CDR3 region is CASSLTGGSPLHF. The CDR3 coding sequence is TGTGCCAGCAGCTTAACAGGGGGTTCACCCCTCCACTTT.

CDR3 region: CASTLQQVNYGYTF. In DNA form, the CDR3 reads TGTGCCAGCACCCTCCAACAGGTTAACTATGGCTACACCTTC. V and J are TRBV12-3 or TRBV12-4 and TRBJ1-2, with D possibly being TRBD1 (5 bases). The CDR3 loop spans 14 amino acids. V shed 7 bases and J shed 1 base, with 13 bases lying between them.

The table lists this clonotype with many counts. The chain couples TRBV7-9 to TRBJ2-5, with TRBD1 matching 9 bases. Per the germline V gene, CDR1 is SEHNR and CDR2 is FQNEAQ (reference sequence). V shed 7 bases, J shed 4 bases, and the junction held 7 bases outside the gene matches. The CDR3 covers 14 residues. CDR3 coding DNA: TGTGCCAGCAAGCCGGGACAGGGTAGAGAGACCCAGTACTTC. Its protein is CASKPGQGRETQYF. Full variable domain (outside the CDR3, taken from reference TRBV7-9 and TRBJ2-5): DTGVSQNPRHKITKRGQNVTFRCDPISEHNRLYWYRQTLGQGPEFLTYFQNEAQLEKSRLLSDRFSAERPKGSFSTLEIQRTEQGDSAMYLCASKPGQGRETQYFGPGTRLLVL.